The clone carrying this T cell receptor beta chain was recorded many times. Its antigen is unknown. RNA was extracted from bulk tissue without any cell sorting. A modified ARM-PCR protocol with three rounds of nested PCR amplified TCRbeta. TCRdb passed the multiplex PCR reads through MiXCR, listing each CDR3 protein once. The sample holds about 120,000 distinct CDR3 sequences, 60% to 70% seen once. After removal of 4 bases from V and 6 bases from J, the junction contained 4 bases not matched to a gene. The CDR3 has 13 residues. This sample was taken from a study of tumor and adjacent non-tumor tissue in lung cancer. The wider study: The patients, approximately nine men and roughly 5 women, were about 30 to 85 with stage I to III disease. The study's findings and limits: Significantly higher TCR diversity was found in tumor than normal lung.

Input material: lung tumor tissue. The receptor was isolated from a man aged 25-40 years with non-small cell lung cancer. The chain has TRBV12-3 or TRBV12-4 and TRBJ1-1, with 8 positions matching TRBD1. CDR3 DNA: TGTGCCAGCAGTTGGACAGGGATGGCTGAAGCTTTCTTT. The encoded protein is CASSWTGMAEAFF.